This is a list of T cell receptor beta chains from one sample in a study of shared clonotypes between healthy human individuals. The repertoire was sequenced with immunoSEQ multiplex PCR; TCRdb's copy has only in-frame clones and lacks some. In the table there are about 660,000 clones, approximately 79% of which are singletons. Sequencing was carried out using memory CD4+ T cells sorted from blood. These receptors were taken from a woman aged 25 to 45 in good health. CDR3s include the opening cysteine and the closing phenylalanine or tryptophan. A D gene is named only where the DNA matches it firmly. Clone size is stated in some rows and not others, as once, few, many or a class when expanded.

clone_size,j_call,d_call,v_call,cdr3_nt,cdr3_aa
.,TRBJ2-3,TRBD1,TRBV28,TGTGCCAGCAGTTCTCCGGGACAGGGGATCACAGATACGCAGTATTTT,CASSSPGQGITDTQYF
.,TRBJ2-2,TRBD2,TRBV11-2,TGTGCCAGCAGCCCGCCCCTACTAGCGGGAGTCAAGAACACCGGGGAGCTGTTTTTT,CASSPPLLAGVKNTGELFF
.,TRBJ1-2,TRBD1,TRBV5-1,TGCGCCAGCAGCAAGACTGGGACAGGGGAGGGTGGCTACACCTTC,CASSKTGTGEGGYTF
.,TRBJ2-5,.,TRBV27,TGTGCCAGCAGTCTGGGTTCGTACGGAGAGACCCAGTACTTC,CASSLGSYGETQYF
.,TRBJ2-3,TRBD1,TRBV7-9,TGTGCCAGCAGCCGAGGACAGGGAGATACGGATACGCAGTATTTT,CASSRGQGDTDTQYF
.,TRBJ1-1,TRBD1,TRBV7-6,TGTGCCAGCAGCCGGGACAGGGTTAACACTGAAGCTTTCTTT,CASSRDRVNTEAFF
.,TRBJ1-2,.,TRBV28,TGTGCCAGCAGTTCCCGCTATGGCTACACCTTC,CASSSRYGYTF
.,TRBJ2-2,TRBD1,TRBV30,TGTGCCTCTCTTCGGACAGGGAACACCGGGGAGCTGTTTTTT,CASLRTGNTGELFF
.,TRBJ1-4,TRBD1,TRBV29-1,TGCAGCGTTGCCGGGACAGCAACTAATGAAAAACTGTTTTTT,CSVAGTATNEKLFF
.,TRBJ2-1,.,TRBV6-6,TGTGCCAGCAGCTCCAGCGGTGGGGAGCAGTTCTTC,CASSSSGGEQFF
.,TRBJ2-3,.,TRBV15,TGTGCCACGGGACCGCAAGGGGATACGCAGTATTTT,CATGPQGDTQYF
.,TRBJ1-2,TRBD1,TRBV27,TGTGCCAGCAGTTTATTAGGGGGCGCGAGCTACACCTTC,CASSLLGGASYTF
few,TRBJ1-5,.,TRBV6-1,TGTGCCAGCAGTGGGCCGACAGATAGCAATCAGCCCCAGCATTTT,CASSGPTDSNQPQHF
.,TRBJ2-7,TRBD1,TRBV27,TGTGCCAGCAGTTCCCCGGGACAGGGTTACGAGCAGTACTTC,CASSSPGQGYEQYF
.,TRBJ2-6,TRBD1,TRBV19,TGTGCCAGTAGTATCGCGGGACAGGGGGCTGCTGGGGCCAACGTCCTGACTTTC,CASSIAGQGAAGANVLTF
.,TRBJ1-5,.,TRBV28,TGTGCCAGCAGCTGGGGAGGGAATCAGCCCCAGCATTTT,CASSWGGNQPQHF